This T cell receptor beta chain was observed in a study of cytomegalovirus exposure and HLA in healthy donors. Study as a whole: The 110 million or so unique TCR beta sequences, from roughly 170 million T cells, were found by an earlier analysis.

The PCR ran on 60 Vbeta and 13 Jbeta primers. Sequenced by immunoSEQ multiplex PCR; TCRdb stores in-frame clones only, minus some. This table holds roughly 200,000 clones, under 85% found once. In the case of this clone: Its antigen remains unidentified.

Study results and limitations: Some TCR beta chains (164 of them) were listed as cytomegalovirus-associated. A missense variant in DCLRE1C was later tied to TCR beta V- and J-gene trimming.

J lost 10 bases, V lost 5 bases, and 12 bases had no gene match. Germline V lookup: CDR1 SEHNR, CDR2 FQNEAQ (reference sequence). This CDR3 is built from 17 residues. V usage is TRBV7-9 and J usage is TRBJ2-1, with 15 bases that match TRBD2. The specimen was PBMCs. The sequence was obtained from a male donor in good health and CMV-seronegative. The CDR3 sequence is CASSKSPGLAGGGEQFF. CDR3 nucleotide sequence: TGTGCCAGCAGCAAATCTCCGGGACTAGCGGGAGGTGGAGAGCAGTTCTTC.